There are many counts of the clone carrying this T cell receptor (beta chain). Its antigen is currently unknown. A read error may explain this, as a much larger clone is one base away. This entry belongs to a study of CD8+CD57+ T cells in acquired aplastic anemia. Across the study: The mean DNA yield obtained from sorted CD4+ and CD8+ cells came to 3.2 ug.

Overall study results and limits: Patients did not significantly differ from controls in CD8+ Simpson's diversity. The same twenty-nine CD8+ CDR3 sequences occurred in patients and in controls.

Sequencing involved patients with CD8+CD57+ cell expansion previously shown by flow cytometry. Genomic DNA constituted the template upon which TCR beta VDJ and CDR3 profiling was performed. In TCRdb, the reads were re-called with MiXCR into one record per CDR3 protein. The table includes more than 150,000 distinct CDR3 sequences, more than 45% detected once. The ends were cut back, 1 base at V and 4 bases at J, with 2 bases in the middle. The V gene's germline CDR1 is SGHTA and CDR2 FQGTGA. The CDR3 is 11 amino acids. The chain couples TRBV7-3 to TRBJ2-7; D is undetermined. The clonotype comes from a human donor with aplastic anemia. Sequenced sample: sorted CD4+, CD8+, or CD8+CD57+ T cells (not recorded which) from PBMCs. Here the CDR3 reads CASSLKYEQYF. The CDR3 nucleotides read TGTGCCAGCAGCTTAAAGTACGAGCAGTACTTC.